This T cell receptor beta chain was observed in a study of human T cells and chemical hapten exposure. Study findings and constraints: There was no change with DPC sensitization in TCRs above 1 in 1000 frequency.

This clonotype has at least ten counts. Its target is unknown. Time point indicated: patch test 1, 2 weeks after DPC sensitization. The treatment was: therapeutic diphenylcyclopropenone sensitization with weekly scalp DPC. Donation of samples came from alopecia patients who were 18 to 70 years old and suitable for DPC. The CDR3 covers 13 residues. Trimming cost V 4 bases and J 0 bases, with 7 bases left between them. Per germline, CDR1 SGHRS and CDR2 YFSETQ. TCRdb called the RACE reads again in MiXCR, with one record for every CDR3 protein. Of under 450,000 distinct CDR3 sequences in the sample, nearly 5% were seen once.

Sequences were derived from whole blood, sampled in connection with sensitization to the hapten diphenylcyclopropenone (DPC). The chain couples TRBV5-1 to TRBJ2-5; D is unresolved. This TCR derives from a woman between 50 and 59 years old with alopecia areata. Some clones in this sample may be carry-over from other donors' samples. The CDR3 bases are TGCGCCAGCAGCAACAGTAACCAAGAGACCCAGTACTTC. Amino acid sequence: CASSNSNQETQYF.